The 10 T cell receptor beta chains below all came from one sample that was sequenced in a study of blood T cell repertoires in COVID-19. Assay: immunoSEQ multiplex PCR; the TCRdb copy retains only in-frame clones and omits some. The sample lists about 260,000 clones, about 90% seen once, with about 2.5% in the top ten. The material sequenced was peripheral blood. These receptors came from a woman between 50 and 59 years old with acute or convalescent COVID-19.

This chain links TRBV28 with TRBJ1-6; possibly TRBD1 for D (5 bases). Trimming removed 5 bases from V and 2 bases from J, with 7 bases in between. The CDR3 has 14 amino acids. Germline V lookup: CDR1 MDHEN, CDR2 SYDVKM. In nucleotides, the CDR3 is TGTGCCAGCAGTCAGACAGCCTATAATTCACCCCTCCACTTT. Residues: CASSQTAYNSPLHF. Based on the CDR3 plus reference TRBV28 and TRBJ1-6, the full variable domain is DVKVTQSSRYLVKRTGEKVFLECVQDMDHENMFWYRQDPGLGLRLIYFSYDVKMKEKGDIPEGYSVSREKKERFSLILESASTNQTSMYLCASSQTAYNSPLHFGNGTRLTVT.

This sequence joins TRBV27 and TRBJ1-1; D possibly corresponds to TRBD1 (5 bases). Trimming removed 0 bases at V and 4 bases at J, with 12 bases between. From germline, CDR1 is MNHEY and CDR2 SMNVEV (reference sequence). This CDR3 region has 15 residues. The chain's CDR3 is CASSLSKGAGTEAFF. The CDR3 DNA reads as TGTGCCAGCAGTTTATCGAAAGGGGCCGGCACTGAAGCTTTCTTT.

V and J are TRBV6-1 and TRBJ1-1; D not certain. Per germline, CDR1 MNHNS and CDR2 SASEGT. V shed 1 base and J shed 1 base, with 7 bases lying between them. The CDR3 is made up of 14 amino acids. For the CDR3, the DNA is TGTGCCAGCAGTGAAGTCACTCGGAACACTGAAGCTTTCTTT. It is translated as CASSEVTRNTEAFF.

The chain recombines TRBV19 with TRBJ1-2; D call uncertain. There are 14 residues in the CDR3. Germline CDR1 reads LNHDA; CDR2 reads SQIVND (reference sequence). Trimming pared 6 bases from V and 2 bases from J, leaving 13 bases between. CDR3 amino acids: CASRARWQNYGYTF. The CDR3 DNA reads TGTGCCAGTAGGGCCCGTTGGCAGAACTATGGCTACACCTTC.

The chain combines TRBV28 with TRBJ2-1; perhaps TRBD2 as D (6 bases). Germline V gene data show CDR1 as MDHEN and CDR2 as SYDVKM. CDR3 length equals 17 residues. V was clipped by 6 bases and J by 12 bases, with 30 bases between them. This CDR3 is CASSHKVGPLAGPAQFF. CDR3 DNA: TGTGCCAGCAGCCATAAGGTGGGACCACTAGCTGGGCCGGCGCAGTTCTTC.

The rearrangement links TRBV5-1 to TRBJ1-1, with D perhaps matching TRBD1 (5 bases). Germline V lookup: CDR1 SGHRS, CDR2 YFSETQ. The CDR3 is 15 amino acids. V was clipped by 4 bases and J by 0 bases, with 13 bases between them. CDR3 nucleotides: TGCGCCAGCAGCCTGGCGGGAGGGGTGAACACTGAAGCTTTCTTT. Its translation is CASSLAGGVNTEAFF.

The chain links TRBV24-1 to TRBJ1-1; possible D gene TRBD1, 5 bases. In germline, CDR1 is KGHDR, CDR2 SFDVKD. With 4 bases removed from V and 7 bases from J, the gap between germline ends came to 9 bases. This CDR3 is 12 amino acids long. The CDR3 here is CATSELTGEAFF. CDR3 bases: TGTGCCACCAGTGAGTTAACAGGTGAAGCTTTCTTT.

V and J are TRBV7-3 and TRBJ1-6; TRBD1 matches at 8 bases. V lost 0 bases and J lost 4; bases outside the gene matches: 17. The length of the CDR3 is 21 residues. CDR1 and CDR2 (germline): SGHTA, FQGTGA. In nucleotides, the CDR3 is TGTGCCAGCAGCTTAACCCAGGCCGTGACAGGGGTATGGACTTATAATTCACCCCTCCACTTT. Protein sequence: CASSLTQAVTGVWTYNSPLHF.

The chain employs TRBV24-1 and TRBJ1-2, with D perhaps TRBD1 (5 bases). Germline V CDR1 and CDR2: KGHDR, SFDVKD. V shed 3 bases and J shed 8 bases, with 21 bases lying between them. This CDR3 has 16 amino acids. DNA for the CDR3: TGTGCCACCAGTGATCGGACACCCGCCGGAGTGTCAGGCTACACCTTC. Its protein is CATSDRTPAGVSGYTF.

This clone was counted once. The chain carries TRBV15 and TRBJ1-1; a weak D match, TRBD1 (5 bases). CDR3 length: 14 residues. Between the trimmed V and J ends, which lost 1 base and 1 base, there was a span of 7 bases. Germline V gene data show CDR1 as LNHNV and CDR2 as YYDKDF (reference sequence). The CDR3 coding sequence is TGTGCCACCAGCAGAGTACAGGCGAACACTGAAGCTTTCTTT. This gives the protein CATSRVQANTEAFF. Together with reference TRBV15 and TRBJ1-1, the CDR3 gives the full variable domain: DAMVIQNPRYQVTQFGKPVTLSCSQTLNHNVMYWYQQKSSQAPKLLFHYYDKDFNNEADTPDNFQSRRPNTSFCFLDIRSPGLGDTAMYLCATSRVQANTEAFFGQGTRLTVV.